This TCR beta chain is drawn from a study of T cells in Graves' hyperthyroidism and ophthalmopathy. TCR beta CDR3 regions were amplified from RNA transcripts. The HTBI primer set drove a first-round RT-PCR of the TCR CDR3. TCRdb itself ran the multiplex PCR reads through MiXCR, one entry per CDR3 protein. Of a few hundred thousand distinct CDR3 sequences listed, around 46% are singletons. Details on this clonotype: What it recognizes is unknown.

Those patients with uncontrolled infection, other autoimmune disease, pregnancy or lactation were excluded. Overall study results and limits: Median prediction lead before ophthalmopathy onset was 5.5 to 7 months with the model. Blood also showed most of the thyroid clonotypes that were expanded above 0.001. Classification by a 13 V-J model distinguished ophthalmopathy from stable hyperthyroidism.

The sequenced sample consisted of peripheral blood or thyroid tissue (not recorded which). The sequence came from an adult woman with Graves' disease, either hyperthyroidism or ophthalmopathy (not recorded which).

CDR3: CASSADRVETF. In DNA form, the CDR3 reads TGTGCCAGCAGTGCGGACAGGGTAGAGACCTTC. The V gene is TRBV12-3 or TRBV12-4, the J gene TRBJ1-2, with TRBD1 matching over 8 bases. Germline trimming cut 5 bases from V and 14 bases from J; bases unmatched to any gene: 7. This CDR3 has 11 amino acids.